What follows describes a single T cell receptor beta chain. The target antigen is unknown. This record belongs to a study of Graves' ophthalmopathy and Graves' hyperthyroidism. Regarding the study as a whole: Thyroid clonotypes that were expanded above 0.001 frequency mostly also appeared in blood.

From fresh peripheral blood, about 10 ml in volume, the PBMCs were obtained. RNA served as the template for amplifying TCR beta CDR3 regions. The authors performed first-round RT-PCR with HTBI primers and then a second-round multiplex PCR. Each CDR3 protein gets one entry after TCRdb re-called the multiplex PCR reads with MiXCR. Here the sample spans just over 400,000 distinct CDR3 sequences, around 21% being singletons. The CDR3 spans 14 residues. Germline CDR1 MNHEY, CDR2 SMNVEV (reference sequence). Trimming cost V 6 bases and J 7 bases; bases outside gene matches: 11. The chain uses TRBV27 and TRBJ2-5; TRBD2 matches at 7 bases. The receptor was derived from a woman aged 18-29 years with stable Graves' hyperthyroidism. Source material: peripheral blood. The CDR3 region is CASRWDYRQGTQYF. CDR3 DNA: TGTGCCAGCAGGTGGGACTACCGTCAGGGGACCCAGTACTTC.